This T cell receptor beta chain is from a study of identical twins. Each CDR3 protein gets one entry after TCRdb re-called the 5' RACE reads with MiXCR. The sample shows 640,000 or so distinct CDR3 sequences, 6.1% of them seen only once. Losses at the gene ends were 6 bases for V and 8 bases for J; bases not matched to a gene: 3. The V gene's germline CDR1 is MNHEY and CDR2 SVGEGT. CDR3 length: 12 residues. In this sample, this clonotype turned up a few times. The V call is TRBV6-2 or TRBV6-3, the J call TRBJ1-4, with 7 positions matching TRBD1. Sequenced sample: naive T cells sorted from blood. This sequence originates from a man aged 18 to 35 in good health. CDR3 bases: TGTGCCAGCAGACAGGGGCTCGAAAAACTGTTTTTT. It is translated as CASRQGLEKLFF.